This TCR beta chain was documented in a study of radiotherapy plus CTLA-4 blockade in lung cancer. Looking at the study overall: Among all patients, around 19% showed objective responses, while roughly 28% had disease control. Findings and limits, study-wide: Clones of tumor-derived TCRs expanded in blood after radiotherapy plus ipilimumab. With interferon-beta, early dynamics of blood T cell clones were reported to best predict response.

CDR3 size: 14 residues. Germline V lookup: CDR1 SGHVS, CDR2 FNYEAQ. Trimming shortened V by 2 bases and J by 2 bases, and 8 bases separated the two germline ends. As for this clone: As yet, its antigen is unknown.

It was focal radiation plus CTLA-4 blockade with ipilimumab that patients with chemo-refractory metastatic non-small-cell lung cancer received. Using immunoSEQ multiplex PCR, the repertoire was profiled, and TCRdb retains in-frame clones only, with some absent. The table lists some 80,000 clones, 84% of them singletons. This specimen consisted of peripheral blood, obtained from a patient treated with radiotherapy plus ipilimumab. The sequence derives from a human donor with non-small cell lung cancer who had stable disease on radiotherapy plus ipilimumab. The chain carries TRBV7-6 and TRBJ2-3, with a tentative D call TRBD1 (6 bases). This CDR3 is CASSLRGSTDTQYF. Here the CDR3 DNA reads TGTGCCAGCAGCTTAAGGGGGTCCACAGATACGCAGTATTTT. The full variable domain, in which reference TRBV7-6 and TRBJ2-3 provide the parts outside the CDR3, is GAGVSQSPRYKVTKRGQDVALRCDPISGHVSLYWYRQALGQGPEFLTYFNYEAQQDKSGLPNDRFSAERPEGSISTLTIQRTEQRDSAMYRCASSLRGSTDTQYFGPGTRLTVL.